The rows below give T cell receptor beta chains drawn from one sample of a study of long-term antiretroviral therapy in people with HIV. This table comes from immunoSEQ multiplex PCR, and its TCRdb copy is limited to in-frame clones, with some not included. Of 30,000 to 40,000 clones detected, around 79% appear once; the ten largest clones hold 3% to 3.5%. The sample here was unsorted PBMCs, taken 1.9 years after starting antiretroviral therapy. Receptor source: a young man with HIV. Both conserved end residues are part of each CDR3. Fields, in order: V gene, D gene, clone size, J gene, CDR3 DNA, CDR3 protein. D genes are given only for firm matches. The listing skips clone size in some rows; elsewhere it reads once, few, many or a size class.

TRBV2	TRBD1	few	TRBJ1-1	TGTGCCAGCAAATGGGGTAGACAGGGTGGTTTCGCTGAAGCTTTCTTT	CASKWGRQGGFAEAFF
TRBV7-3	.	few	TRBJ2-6	TGTGCCAGCGGGGGCAACGTCCTGACTTTC	CASGGNVLTF
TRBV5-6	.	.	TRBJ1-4	TGTGCCAGCAGCTTGGCCGGAGCGACTAATGAAAAACTGTTTTTT	CASSLAGATNEKLFF
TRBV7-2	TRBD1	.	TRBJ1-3	TGTGCCAGCAGTTTCGGGACAGGGGGCAACACCATATATTTT	CASSFGTGGNTIYF
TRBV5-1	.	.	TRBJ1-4	TGCGCCAGCAGCTCGGGGGAGGCAGCCAGTGGGGAAAAACTGTTTTTT	CASSSGEAASGEKLFF
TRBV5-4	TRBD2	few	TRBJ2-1	TGTGCCAGCAGCATTAGCGGGGGGGCGGTCAATGAGCAGTTCTTC	CASSISGGAVNEQFF
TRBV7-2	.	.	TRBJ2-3	TGTGCCAGCAGCCCAATTATTGACACGCAGTATTTT	CASSPIIDTQYF
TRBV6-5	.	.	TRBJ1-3	TGTGCCAGCAGCGACCGCTACTCTGGAAACACCATATATTTT	CASSDRYSGNTIYF
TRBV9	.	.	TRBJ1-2	TGTGCCAGCGGGGGACACTATGGCTACACCTTC	CASGGHYGYTF
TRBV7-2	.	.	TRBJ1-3	TGTGCCAGCAGCCCATCCTTTAAGGGATACACCATATATTTT	CASSPSFKGYTIYF
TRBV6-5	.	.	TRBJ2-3	TGTGCCAGCAGATCCATTGGGGGAGACACAGATACGCAGTATTTT	CASRSIGGDTDTQYF
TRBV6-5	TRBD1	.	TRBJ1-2	TGTGCCAGCAGTTACAAAACAGGGGGGACGGGGGCCTACACCTTC	CASSYKTGGTGAYTF
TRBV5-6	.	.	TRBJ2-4	TGTGCCAGCAGCTTGGCGCAGAAAAACATTCAGTACTTC	CASSLAQKNIQYF
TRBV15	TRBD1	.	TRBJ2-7	TGTGCCACCAGCAGCGACACGGGGACAGATATATACGAGCAGTACTTC	CATSSDTGTDIYEQYF
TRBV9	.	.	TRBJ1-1	TGTGCCAGCAGCGTAGCTCCTTCAGAGATGAACACTGAAGCTTTCTTT	CASSVAPSEMNTEAFF
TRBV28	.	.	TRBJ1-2	TGTGCCAGCAGTTCGACCGCGGTGGGCTACACCTTC	CASSSTAVGYTF
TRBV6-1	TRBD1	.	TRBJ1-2	TGTGCCAGCACTCGACCCCCCCTGACAGGGGAAGGCTACACCTTC	CASTRPPLTGEGYTF
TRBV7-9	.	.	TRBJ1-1	TGTGCCAGCAGTAAAGGATCCTTGAACACTGAAGCTTTCTTT	CASSKGSLNTEAFF
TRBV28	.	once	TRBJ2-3	TGTGCCAGCATGGGGAGCTATACGCAGTATTTT	CASMGSYTQYF
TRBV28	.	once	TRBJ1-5	TGTGCCAGCAGAGATGAGGCTGTACGGCCCCAGCATTTT	CASRDEAVRPQHF
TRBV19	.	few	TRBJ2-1	TGTGCCAGTAGCAGCTACAATGAGCAGTTCTTC	CASSSYNEQFF
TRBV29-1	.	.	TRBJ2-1	TGCAGCGTTGTGGGGCACAGTAACAATGAGCAGTTCTTC	CSVVGHSNNEQFF
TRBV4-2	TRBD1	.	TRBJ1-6	TGTGCCAGCAGCCCACAGGGGAATTCACCCCTCCACTTT	CASSPQGNSPLHF
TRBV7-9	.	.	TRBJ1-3	TGTACCGGGAAGACAGGAAGCTCTGGAAACACCATATATTTT	CTGKTGSSGNTIYF
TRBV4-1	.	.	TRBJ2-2	TGCGCCAGCAGCCAAGTAGGTGGGAGGGAGCTGTTTTTT	CASSQVGGRELFF
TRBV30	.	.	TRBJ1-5	TGTGCCTGGAGTGTACGGGGCTTTCAGCCCCAGCATTTT	CAWSVRGFQPQHF
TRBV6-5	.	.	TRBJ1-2	TGTGCCAGCAGTAACCGGGGGGGTGGCTACTCCTTC	CASSNRGGGYSF
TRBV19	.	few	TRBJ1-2	TGTGCCAGTAGTATATCGGACCTGCTCAACTATGGCTACACCTTC	CASSISDLLNYGYTF
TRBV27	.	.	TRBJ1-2	TGTGCCAGCAGTCCCGAGACTGCCTATGGCTACACCTTC	CASSPETAYGYTF
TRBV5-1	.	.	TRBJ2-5	TGCGCCAGCAGCCAGGTGTCCGGGCTCCAAGAGACCCAGTACTTC	CASSQVSGLQETQYF
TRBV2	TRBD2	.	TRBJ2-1	TGTGCCAGCAGTAGAGATAGCGGGGCGGTCAATGAGCAGTTCTTC	CASSRDSGAVNEQFF
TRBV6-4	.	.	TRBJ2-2	TGTGCCAGCAGTCCGAGGGAGAGGGACACCGGGGAGCTGTTTTTT	CASSPRERDTGELFF
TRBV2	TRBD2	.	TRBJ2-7	TGTGCCAGCAGACAAGCCCGGGAGGACTACGAGCAGTACTTC	CASRQAREDYEQYF
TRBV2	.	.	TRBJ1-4	TGTGCCAGCAGTGGGGCGGCAACTAATGAAAAACTGTTTTTT	CASSGAATNEKLFF
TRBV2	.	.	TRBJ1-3	TGTGCCAGCAGTGAAGCCTCTGGAAACACCATATATTTT	CASSEASGNTIYF
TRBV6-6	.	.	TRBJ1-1	TGTGCCAGCATCTCAAAGGCTGAAGCTTTCTTT	CASISKAEAFF
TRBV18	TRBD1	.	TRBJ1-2	TGTGCCAGCTCACCAACAGGGGATGGGATCTATGGCTACACCTTC	CASSPTGDGIYGYTF
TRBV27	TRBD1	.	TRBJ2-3	TGTGCCAGCAGTGCCAGACAGGGGGACTGGTCAGATACGCAGTATTTT	CASSARQGDWSDTQYF
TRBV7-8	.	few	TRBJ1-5	TGTGCCAGCAGTCCTTCCCCGGGCATGAGCAATCAGCCCCAGCATTTT	CASSPSPGMSNQPQHF
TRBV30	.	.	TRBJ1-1	TGTGCCTGGAGTAACGGTGTGGGCACTGAAGCTTTCTTT	CAWSNGVGTEAFF
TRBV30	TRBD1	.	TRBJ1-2	TGTGCCTGGAGTGTATTGAGGGACAGTTATGGCTACACCTTC	CAWSVLRDSYGYTF
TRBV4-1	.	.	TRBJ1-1	TGCGCCAGCATCGGGTTGCAAGGAGAAGCTTTCTTT	CASIGLQGEAFF
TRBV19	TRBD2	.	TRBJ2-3	TGTGCCAGTAGTAGCGGGGGGGCCCTCGCAGATACGCAGTATTTT	CASSSGGALADTQYF
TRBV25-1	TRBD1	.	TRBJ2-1	TGTGCCAGCAGTGAATATGGGGCCGGGACAGGGAATAGGAATGAGCAGTTCTTC	CASSEYGAGTGNRNEQFF
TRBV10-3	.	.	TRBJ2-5	TGTGCCATCAGTGAGAGGGTAGGCGAGACCCAGTACTTC	CAISERVGETQYF
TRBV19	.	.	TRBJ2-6	TGTGCCAGTAGTATGGGCAGGGCCCGTGGCACTGGGGCCAACGTCCTGACTTTC	CASSMGRARGTGANVLTF
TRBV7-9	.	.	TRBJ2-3	TGTGCCAGCAGGCCGGAGACTAGCACAGATACGCAGTATTTT	CASRPETSTDTQYF
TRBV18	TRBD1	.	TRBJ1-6	TGTGCCAGCTCCCCTGACAGGGTGGCACCCCTCCACTTT	CASSPDRVAPLHF
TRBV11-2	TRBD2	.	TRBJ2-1	TGTGCCAGCGGCCTCATAGCGGGGGGGTTAAATGAGCAGTTCTTC	CASGLIAGGLNEQFF
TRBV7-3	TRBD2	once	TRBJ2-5	TGTGCCAGCAGCCCGTATGTCGGGGGGGCAGAGACCCAGTACTTC	CASSPYVGGAETQYF
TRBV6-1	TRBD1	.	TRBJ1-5	TGTGCCAGCAGTGATTCCGGACAGGGGAAATATAGCAATCAGCCCCAGCATTTT	CASSDSGQGKYSNQPQHF
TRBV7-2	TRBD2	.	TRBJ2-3	TGTGCCAGCAGACTAAAAGCGGGGCCTGACACAGATACGCAGTATTTT	CASRLKAGPDTDTQYF
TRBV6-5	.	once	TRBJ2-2	TGTGCCAGCAGTTACTCGATCAGGGTTGTCACCGGGGAGCTGTTTTTT	CASSYSIRVVTGELFF
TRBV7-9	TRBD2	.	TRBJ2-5	TGTGCCAGCAGCACCTGGGGGGAGGGTGGACTCCAAGAGACCCAGTACTTC	CASSTWGEGGLQETQYF